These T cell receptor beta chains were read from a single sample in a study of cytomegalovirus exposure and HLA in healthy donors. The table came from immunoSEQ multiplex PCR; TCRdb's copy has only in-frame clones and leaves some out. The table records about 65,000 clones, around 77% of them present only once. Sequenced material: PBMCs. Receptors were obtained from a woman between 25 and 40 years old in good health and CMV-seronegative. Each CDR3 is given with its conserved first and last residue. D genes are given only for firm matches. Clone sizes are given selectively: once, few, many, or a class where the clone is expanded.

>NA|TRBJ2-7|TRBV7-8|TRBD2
CASAALAGSYEQYF
TGTGCCAGCGCCGCCCTAGCGGGATCCTACGAGCAGTACTTC
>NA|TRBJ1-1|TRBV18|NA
CASSPNRVPEAFF
TGTGCCAGCTCACCAAACAGGGTTCCTGAAGCTTTCTTT
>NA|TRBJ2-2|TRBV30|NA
CAWSVLRGRRTGELFF
TGTGCCTGGAGTGTACTTCGGGGGAGGCGGACCGGGGAGCTGTTTTTT
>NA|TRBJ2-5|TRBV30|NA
CAWRHLGGKETQYF
TGTGCCTGGAGGCATCTAGGGGGAAAAGAGACCCAGTACTTC
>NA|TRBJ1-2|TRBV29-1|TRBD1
CSVGPGTGSSNGYTF
TGCAGCGTTGGCCCGGGGACAGGGAGTTCGAATGGCTACACCTTC
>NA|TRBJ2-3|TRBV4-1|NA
CASSQETGTPRGTDTQYF
TGCGCCAGCAGCCAAGAGACCGGGACACCAAGAGGGACAGATACGCAGTATTTT
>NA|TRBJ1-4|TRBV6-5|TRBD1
CASSTDRGHEKLFF
TGTGCCAGCAGTACCGACAGGGGGCATGAAAAACTGTTTTTT
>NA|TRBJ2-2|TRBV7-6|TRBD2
CASSPRLASNTGELFF
TGTGCCAGCAGCCCGAGACTAGCGTCAAACACCGGGGAGCTGTTTTTT
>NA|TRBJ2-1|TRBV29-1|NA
CSAGDNEQFF
TGCAGCGCCGGGGACAATGAGCAGTTCTTC
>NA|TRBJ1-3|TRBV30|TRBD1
CAWKLGQGGNTIYF
TGTGCCTGGAAGCTAGGACAGGGAGGAAACACCATATATTTT
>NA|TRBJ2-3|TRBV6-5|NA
CASSLQGSDTQYF
TGTGCCAGCAGTTTACAGGGTTCAGATACGCAGTATTTT
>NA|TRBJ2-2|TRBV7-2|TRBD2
CASSFGGEITGELFF
TGTGCCAGCAGCTTCGGGGGGGAGATCACCGGGGAGCTGTTTTTT
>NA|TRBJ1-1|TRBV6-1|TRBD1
CASRWTGIRHTEAFF
TGTGCCAGCAGGTGGACAGGGATAAGGCATACTGAAGCTTTCTTT
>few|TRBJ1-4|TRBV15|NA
CATSRGLANEKLFF
TGTGCCACCAGCAGAGGTCTAGCTAATGAAAAACTGTTTTTT
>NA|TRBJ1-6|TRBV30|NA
CAWSVLQGLESPLHF
TGTGCCTGGAGTGTACTTCAGGGGTTGGAATCACCCCTCCACTTT
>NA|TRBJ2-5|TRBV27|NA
CASRGGGGVEETQYF
TGTGCCAGCAGGGGGGGAGGGGGAGTAGAGGAGACCCAGTACTTC
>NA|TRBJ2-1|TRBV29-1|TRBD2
CSVQKTSANEQFF
TGCAGCGTTCAGAAGACTAGCGCGAATGAGCAGTTCTTC
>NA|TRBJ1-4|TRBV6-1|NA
CASSGAGDRGGKLFF
TGTGCCAGCAGTGGAGCAGGCGACCGGGGTGGAAAACTGTTTTTT
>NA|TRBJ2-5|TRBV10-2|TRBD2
CASSVGVAGLQETQYF
TGCGCCAGCAGTGTGGGGGTGGCGGGACTACAAGAGACCCAGTACTTC
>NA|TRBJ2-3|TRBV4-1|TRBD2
CASSQRYPGRSRDTQYF
TGCGCCAGCAGCCAAAGGTACCCCGGGAGGTCGAGAGATACGCAGTATTTT
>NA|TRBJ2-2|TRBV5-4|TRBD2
CASSFQREQSGELFF
TGTGCCAGCAGCTTTCAGCGGGAGCAAAGCGGGGAGCTGTTTTTT
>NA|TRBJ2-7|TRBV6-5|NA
CASTKRNTYEQYF
TGTGCCAGCACGAAGCGGAATACCTACGAGCAGTACTTC
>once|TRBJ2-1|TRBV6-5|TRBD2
CASSPVAGSLNEQFF
TGTGCCAGCAGCCCCGTAGCGGGATCGCTGAATGAGCAGTTCTTC
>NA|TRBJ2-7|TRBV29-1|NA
CSVEGLKQGEQYF
TGCAGCGTTGAGGGGTTAAAACAGGGCGAGCAGTACTTC
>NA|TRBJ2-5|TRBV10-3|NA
CAISVGLDQETQYF
TGTGCCATCAGTGTGGGACTGGACCAAGAGACCCAGTACTTC
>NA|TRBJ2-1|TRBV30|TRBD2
CAWSGGSSYNEQFF
TGTGCCTGGAGCGGGGGGTCCTCCTACAATGAGCAGTTCTTC
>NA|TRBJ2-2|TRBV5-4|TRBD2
CASSVPGLAGELFF
TGTGCCAGCAGCGTACCGGGACTAGCGGGGGAGCTGTTTTTT
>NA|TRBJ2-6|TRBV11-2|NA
CPTLDSVSSGANVLTF
TGTCCAACTCTTGACAGTGTGAGCTCTGGGGCCAACGTCCTGACTTTC
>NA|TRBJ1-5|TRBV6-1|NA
CASSEIGDTAQHF
TGTGCCAGCAGTGAAATCGGGGATACGGCCCAGCATTTT